Following are 5 T cell receptor beta chains from one sample sequenced in a study of blood T cell repertoires in COVID-19. Some clones are missing from TCRdb's copy, which holds only in-frame ones; the method was immunoSEQ multiplex PCR. The sample lists about 210,000 clones, 80% to 90% seen once, with roughly 0.7% in the top ten. What was sequenced was peripheral blood. The receptors shown here come from a man in his forties or fifties with acute or convalescent COVID-19.

This chain uses TRBV2 with TRBJ1-2; 8 bases map to TRBD1. The J segment lost 6 bases and the V segment lost 10 bases, leaving 16 bases of the junction unmatched. The CDR3 covers 15 residues. Germline CDR1 is SNHLY and CDR2 is FYNNEI. The CDR3 here is CATTITGGIGNGYTF. The CDR3 coding sequence is TGTGCCACCACCATTACAGGGGGAATAGGCAATGGCTACACCTTC.

The genes are TRBV2 and TRBJ1-4; 12 nucleotides match TRBD1. Trimming took 6 bases from V and 6 from J; bases not matched to a gene: 14. Germline V CDR1 and CDR2: SNHLY, FYNNEI. CDR3 length: 18 residues. The CDR3 spells CASSDIKGQGASYEKLFF. CDR3 DNA: TGTGCCAGCAGCGATATTAAGGGACAGGGGGCGTCTTATGAAAAACTGTTTTTT.

The chain couples TRBV6-1 to TRBJ1-5; D is possibly TRBD1 (5 bases). This CDR3 spans 15 amino acids. Trimming removed 3 bases at V and 2 bases at J, with 11 bases between. CDR1 MNHNS and CDR2 SASEGT come from the germline V gene. The CDR3 loop reads CASSDVGLGNQPQHF. The CDR3 DNA is TGTGCCAGCAGTGATGTGGGACTCGGCAATCAGCCCCAGCATTTT.

This chain joins TRBV28 and TRBJ2-1; maybe TRBD2 (6 bases). Between the trimmed V and J ends, which lost 5 bases and 4 bases, there was a span of 12 bases. The CDR3 runs 14 residues. Germline V gene lookup returns CDR1 MDHEN and CDR2 SYDVKM. CDR3 DNA sequence: TGTGCCAGCAGTCCCCTAGCGCAGTACAATGAGCAGTTCTTC. Translation gives CASSPLAQYNEQFF.

The rearrangement links TRBV5-1 to TRBJ2-1; 13 positions match TRBD2. Germline V gene sequence: CDR1 SGHRS, CDR2 YFSETQ. This CDR3 region has 16 residues. V lost 5 bases, J lost 4 bases, and 6 bases stayed unmatched. The chain's CDR3 is CASSVKLAGGYNEQFF. In DNA, the CDR3 is TGCGCCAGCAGTGTGAAACTAGCGGGGGGGTACAATGAGCAGTTCTTC.